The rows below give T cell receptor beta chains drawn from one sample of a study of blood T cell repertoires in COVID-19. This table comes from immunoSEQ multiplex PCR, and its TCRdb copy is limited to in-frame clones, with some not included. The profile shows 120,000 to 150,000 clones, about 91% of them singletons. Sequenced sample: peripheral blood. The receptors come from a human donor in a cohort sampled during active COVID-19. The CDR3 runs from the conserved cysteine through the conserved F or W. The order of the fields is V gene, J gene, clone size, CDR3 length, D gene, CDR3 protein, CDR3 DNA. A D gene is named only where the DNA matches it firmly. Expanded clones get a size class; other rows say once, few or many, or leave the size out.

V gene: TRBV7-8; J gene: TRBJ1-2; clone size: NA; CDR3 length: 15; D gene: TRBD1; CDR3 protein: CASSLIEQGMGGYTF; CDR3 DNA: TGTGCCAGCAGCTTAATCGAACAGGGGATGGGAGGCTACACCTTC
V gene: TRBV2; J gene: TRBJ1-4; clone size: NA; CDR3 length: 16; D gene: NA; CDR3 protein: CASKKEPAATNEKLFF; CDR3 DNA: TGTGCCAGCAAAAAGGAGCCCGCTGCAACTAATGAAAAACTGTTTTTT
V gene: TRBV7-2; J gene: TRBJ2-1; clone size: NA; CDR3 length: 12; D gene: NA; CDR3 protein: CASSRGWNEQFF; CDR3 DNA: TGTGCCAGCAGCCGGGGGTGGAATGAGCAGTTCTTC
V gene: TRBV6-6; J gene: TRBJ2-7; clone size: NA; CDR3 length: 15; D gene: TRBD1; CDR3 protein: CASSSGTGGTYEQYF; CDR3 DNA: TGTGCCAGCAGCTCCGGGACAGGGGGAACCTACGAGCAGTACTTC
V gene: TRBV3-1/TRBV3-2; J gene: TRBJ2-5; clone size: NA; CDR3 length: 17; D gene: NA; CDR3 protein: CASSQDFRTGGLETQYF; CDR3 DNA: TGTGCCAGCAGCCAAGATTTTCGAACAGGAGGGTTAGAGACCCAGTACTTC
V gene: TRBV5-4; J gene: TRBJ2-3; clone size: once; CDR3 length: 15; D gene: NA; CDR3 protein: CASSLVGSVGDTQYF; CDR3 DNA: TGTGCCAGCAGCTTGGTAGGTAGCGTGGGAGATACGCAGTATTTT
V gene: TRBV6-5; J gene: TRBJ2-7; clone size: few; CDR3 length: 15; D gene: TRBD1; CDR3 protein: CASRTGAHTSYEQYF; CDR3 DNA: TGTGCCAGCAGGACAGGGGCGCACACCTCCTACGAGCAGTACTTC
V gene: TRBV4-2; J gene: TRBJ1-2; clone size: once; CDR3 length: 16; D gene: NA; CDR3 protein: CASSQGHGHDNYGYTF; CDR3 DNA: TGTGCCAGCAGCCAGGGACACGGACACGATAACTATGGCTACACCTTC
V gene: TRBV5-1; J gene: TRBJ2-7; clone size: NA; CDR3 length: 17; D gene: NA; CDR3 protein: CASSLGAGTWGSYEQYF; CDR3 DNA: TGCGCCAGCAGCTTGGGGGCCGGGACTTGGGGTTCCTACGAGCAGTACTTC
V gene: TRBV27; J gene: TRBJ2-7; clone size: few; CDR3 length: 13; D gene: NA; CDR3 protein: CASSRTGSYGQYF; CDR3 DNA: TGTGCCAGCAGCCGGACGGGGTCCTACGGGCAGTACTTC
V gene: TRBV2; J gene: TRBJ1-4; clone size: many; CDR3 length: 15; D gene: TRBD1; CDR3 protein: CASRGTGVTNEKLFF; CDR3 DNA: TGTGCCAGCAGGGGGACAGGGGTAACTAATGAAAAACTGTTTTTT
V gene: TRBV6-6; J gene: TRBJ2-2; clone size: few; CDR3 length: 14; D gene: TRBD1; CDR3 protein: CASSGGQGTGELFF; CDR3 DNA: TGTGCCAGCAGTGGGGGACAGGGGACCGGGGAGCTGTTTTTT
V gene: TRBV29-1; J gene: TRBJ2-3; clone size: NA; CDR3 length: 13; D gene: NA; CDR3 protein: CSVASDSTDTQYF; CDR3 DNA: TGCAGCGTTGCCAGCGACTCCACAGATACGCAGTATTTT
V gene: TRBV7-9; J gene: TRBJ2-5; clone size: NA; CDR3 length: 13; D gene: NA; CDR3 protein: CASSVTGRETQYF; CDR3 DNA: TGTGCCAGCAGCGTGACAGGGAGGGAGACCCAGTACTTC
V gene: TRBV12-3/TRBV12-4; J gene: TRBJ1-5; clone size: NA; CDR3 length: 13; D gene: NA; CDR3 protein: CASSPTGNQPQHF; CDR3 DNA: TGTGCCAGCAGTCCGACAGGAAATCAGCCCCAGCATTTT
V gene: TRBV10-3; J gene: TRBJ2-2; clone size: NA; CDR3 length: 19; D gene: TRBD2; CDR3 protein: CAISSTSGGPSTNTGELFF; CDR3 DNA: TGTGCCATCAGTTCGACTAGCGGGGGACCCTCTACGAACACCGGGGAGCTGTTTTTT
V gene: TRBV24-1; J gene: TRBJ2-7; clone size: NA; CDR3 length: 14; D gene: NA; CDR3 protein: CATSDDSQGNEQYF; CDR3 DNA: TGTGCCACCAGTGATGATAGTCAGGGGAACGAGCAGTACTTC
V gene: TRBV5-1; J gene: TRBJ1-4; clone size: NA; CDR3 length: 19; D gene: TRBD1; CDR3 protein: CASSPQGGQGFATNEKLFF; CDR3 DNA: TGCGCCAGCAGCCCCCAAGGGGGACAGGGCTTCGCAACTAATGAAAAACTGTTTTTT
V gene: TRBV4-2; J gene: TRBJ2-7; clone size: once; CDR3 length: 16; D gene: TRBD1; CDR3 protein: CASSQDATGQVHEQYF; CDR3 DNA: TGTGCCAGCAGCCAAGATGCAACCGGACAGGTCCACGAGCAGTACTTC
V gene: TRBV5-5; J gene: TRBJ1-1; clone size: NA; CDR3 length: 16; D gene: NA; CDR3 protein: CASSSGQLIMNTEAFF; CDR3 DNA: TGTGCCAGCAGCTCCGGACAACTAATAATGAACACTGAAGCTTTCTTT
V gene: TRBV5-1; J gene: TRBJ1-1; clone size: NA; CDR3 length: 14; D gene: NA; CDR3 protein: CASSLDSWRTEAFF; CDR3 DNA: TGCGCCAGCAGCTTGGACAGCTGGAGGACTGAAGCTTTCTTT
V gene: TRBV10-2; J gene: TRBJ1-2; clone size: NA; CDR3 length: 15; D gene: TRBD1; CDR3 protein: CASSVFTGGKNGYTF; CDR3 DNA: TGCGCCAGCAGTGTATTTACAGGGGGCAAGAATGGCTACACCTTC
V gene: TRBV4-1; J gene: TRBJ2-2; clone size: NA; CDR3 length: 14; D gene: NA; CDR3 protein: CASSLSSVTGELFF; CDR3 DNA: TGCGCCAGCAGCCTATCTAGCGTCACCGGGGAGCTGTTTTTT
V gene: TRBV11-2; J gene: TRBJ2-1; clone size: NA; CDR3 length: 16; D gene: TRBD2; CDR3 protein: CASSSLAGKGNNEQFF; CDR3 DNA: TGTGCCAGCAGCTCCCTAGCGGGGAAAGGCAACAATGAGCAGTTCTTC
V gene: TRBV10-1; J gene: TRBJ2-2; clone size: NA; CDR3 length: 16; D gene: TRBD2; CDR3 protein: CASRLGGLANTGELFF; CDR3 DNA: TGCGCCAGCAGGTTAGGTGGACTAGCAAACACCGGGGAGCTGTTTTTT
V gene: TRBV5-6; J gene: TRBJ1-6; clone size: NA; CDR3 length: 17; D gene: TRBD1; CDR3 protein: CASSPDRGGLPNSPLHF; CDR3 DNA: TGTGCCAGCAGCCCCGACAGGGGAGGGTTGCCTAATTCACCCCTCCACTTT
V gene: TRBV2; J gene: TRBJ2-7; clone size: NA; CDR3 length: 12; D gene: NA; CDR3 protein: CASSSDSYEQYF; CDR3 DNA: TGTGCCAGCAGTTCGGACAGTTACGAGCAGTACTTC
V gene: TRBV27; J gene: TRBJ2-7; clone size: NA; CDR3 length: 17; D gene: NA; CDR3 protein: CASSSWRGGIGGYEQYF; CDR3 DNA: TGTGCCAGCAGTTCGTGGAGGGGTGGTATTGGGGGCTACGAGCAGTACTTC
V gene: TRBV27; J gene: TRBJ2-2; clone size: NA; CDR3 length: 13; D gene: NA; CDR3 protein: CASSLYSVGELFF; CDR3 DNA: TGTGCCAGCAGTTTATATTCGGTGGGGGAGCTGTTTTTT
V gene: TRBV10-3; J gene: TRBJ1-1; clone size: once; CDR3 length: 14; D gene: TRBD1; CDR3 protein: CAIWTGSLYTEAFF; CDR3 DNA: TGTGCCATATGGACAGGGTCCCTTTACACTGAAGCTTTCTTT
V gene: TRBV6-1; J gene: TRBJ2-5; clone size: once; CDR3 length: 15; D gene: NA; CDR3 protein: CASSEGGGAKETQYF; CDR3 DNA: TGTGCCAGCAGTGAAGGTGGAGGGGCGAAAGAGACCCAGTACTTC
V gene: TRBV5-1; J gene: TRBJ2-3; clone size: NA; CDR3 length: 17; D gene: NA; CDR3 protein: CASSLDGGAPSTDTQYF; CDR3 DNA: TGCGCCAGCAGCTTGGATGGCGGGGCACCTAGCACAGATACGCAGTATTTT
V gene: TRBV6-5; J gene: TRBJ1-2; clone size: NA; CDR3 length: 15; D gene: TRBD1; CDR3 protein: CASSSGTGSLYGYTF; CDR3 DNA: TGTGCCAGCAGCTCCGGGACAGGTAGTCTTTATGGCTACACCTTC
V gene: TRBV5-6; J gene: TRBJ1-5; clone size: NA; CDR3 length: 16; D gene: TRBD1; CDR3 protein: CASSFQGARGNQPQHF; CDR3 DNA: TGTGCCAGCAGCTTCCAGGGGGCGCGGGGTAATCAGCCCCAGCATTTT
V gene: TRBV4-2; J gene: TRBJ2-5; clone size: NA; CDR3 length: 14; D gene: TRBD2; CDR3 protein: CASSPGGVRETQYF; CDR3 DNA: TGTGCCAGCAGCCCCGGGGGGGTAAGGGAGACCCAGTACTTC
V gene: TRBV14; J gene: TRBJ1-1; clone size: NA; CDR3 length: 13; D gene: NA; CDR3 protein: CASSQLTGTEAFF; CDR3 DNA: TGTGCCAGCAGCCAATTGACAGGAACTGAAGCTTTCTTT
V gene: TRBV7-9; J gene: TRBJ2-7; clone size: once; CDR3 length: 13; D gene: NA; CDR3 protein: CASSLVGLPWQYF; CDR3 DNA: TGTGCCAGCAGCTTAGTCGGTCTCCCATGGCAGTACTTC
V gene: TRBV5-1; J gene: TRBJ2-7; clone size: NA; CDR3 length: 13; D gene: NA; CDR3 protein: CATAESYSYEQYF; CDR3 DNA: TGCGCCACCGCTGAGAGTTACTCCTACGAGCAGTACTTC
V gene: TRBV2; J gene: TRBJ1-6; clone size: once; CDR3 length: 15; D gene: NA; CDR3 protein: CASSSTQGSNSPLHF; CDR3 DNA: TGTGCCAGCAGCTCAACACAGGGTAGTAATTCACCCCTCCACTTT
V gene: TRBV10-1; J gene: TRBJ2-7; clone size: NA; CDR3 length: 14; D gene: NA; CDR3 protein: CASISGRGLDEQYF; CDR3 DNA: TGCGCCAGCATTTCGGGACGGGGACTCGACGAGCAGTACTTC
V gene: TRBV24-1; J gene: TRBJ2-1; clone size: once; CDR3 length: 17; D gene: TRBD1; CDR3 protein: CATSDSRGQGGLNEQFF; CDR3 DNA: TGTGCCACCAGTGATTCCCGGGGACAGGGTGGCCTCAATGAGCAGTTCTTC
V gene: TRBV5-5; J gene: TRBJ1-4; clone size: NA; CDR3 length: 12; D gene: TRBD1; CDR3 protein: CASSLSGGKLFF; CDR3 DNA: TGTGCCAGCAGCTTGTCAGGGGGGAAACTGTTTTTT